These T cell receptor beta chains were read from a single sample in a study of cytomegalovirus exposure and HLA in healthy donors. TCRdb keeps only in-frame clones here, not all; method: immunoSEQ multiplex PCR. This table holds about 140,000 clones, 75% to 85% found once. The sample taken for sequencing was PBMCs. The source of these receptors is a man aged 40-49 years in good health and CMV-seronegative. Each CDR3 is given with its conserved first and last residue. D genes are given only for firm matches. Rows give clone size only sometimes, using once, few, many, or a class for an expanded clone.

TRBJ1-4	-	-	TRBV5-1	TGCGCCAGTTGTCAGGGACACGGTAATGAAAAACTGTTTTTT	CASCQGHGNEKLFF
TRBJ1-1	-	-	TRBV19	TGTGCCAGTAGTATGACAGGAAACACTGAAGCTTTCTTT	CASSMTGNTEAFF
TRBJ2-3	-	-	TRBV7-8	TGTGCCAGCAGCTTAGGGGGCCCAGATACGCAGTATTTT	CASSLGGPDTQYF
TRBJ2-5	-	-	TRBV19	TGTGCCAGTAGATCGGGGTTCGAGGGAGAGACCCAGTACTTC	CASRSGFEGETQYF
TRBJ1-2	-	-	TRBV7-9	TGTGCCAGCAGCTCCCTGCCCGTCGGGGGGCTATATGGCTACACCTTC	CASSSLPVGGLYGYTF
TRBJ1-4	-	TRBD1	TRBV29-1	TGCAGCGTTGTAGGGACAGGAGTGACTAATGAAAAACTGTTTTTT	CSVVGTGVTNEKLFF
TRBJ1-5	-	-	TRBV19	TGTGCCAGTAGTATCCAGGGGTCGGGGAGCCAGCCCCAGCATTTT	CASSIQGSGSQPQHF
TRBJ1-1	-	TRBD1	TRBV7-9	TGTGCCAGCAGCCCCGGCCCTACAGGGGGGATCACTGAAGCTTTCTTT	CASSPGPTGGITEAFF
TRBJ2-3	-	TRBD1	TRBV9	TGTGCCGGCAGCGTAGAGGACAGGGTCACAGATACGCAGTATTTT	CAGSVEDRVTDTQYF
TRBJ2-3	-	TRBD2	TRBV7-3	TGTGCCAGCAGCTTCCTAGCGGGGGGAACAGATACGCAGTATTTT	CASSFLAGGTDTQYF
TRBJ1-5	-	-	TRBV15	TGTGCCACCAGCAGAGATCTCGGGGGGGGGAATCAGCCCCAGCATTTT	CATSRDLGGGNQPQHF
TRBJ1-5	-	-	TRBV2	TGTGCCAGCAGTGTGATGAGGGGCAATCAGCCCCAGCATTTT	CASSVMRGNQPQHF
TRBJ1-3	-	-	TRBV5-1	TGCGCCAGCAGCCCGGAGGGGAGAACTGGAAACACCATATATTTT	CASSPEGRTGNTIYF
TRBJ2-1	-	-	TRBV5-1	TGCGCCAGCAGCATTGGACAGCTAGAGCAGTTCTTC	CASSIGQLEQFF
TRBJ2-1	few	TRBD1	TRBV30	TGTGCCTGGCAAAGGGGACAGGGGTTCTACAATGAGCAGTTCTTC	CAWQRGQGFYNEQFF
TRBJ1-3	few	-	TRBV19	TGTGCCAGTAGTATCCCGCTGGGGGCCTCTGGAAACACCATATATTTT	CASSIPLGASGNTIYF
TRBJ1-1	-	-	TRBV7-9	TGTGCCAGCAGCCCTCCCCGGGGGGCGAAGACTGAAGCTTTCTTT	CASSPPRGAKTEAFF
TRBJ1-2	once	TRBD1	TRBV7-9	TGTGCCAGCAGCCCGGGGACAGGGTCCCTGTATGGCTACACCTTC	CASSPGTGSLYGYTF
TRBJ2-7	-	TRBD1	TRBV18	TGTGCCAGCTCACGACAGGGTTACGAGCAGTACTTC	CASSRQGYEQYF
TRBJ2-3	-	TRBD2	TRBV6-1	TGTGCCAGCAGTGAACGGATAGCGGGGGGTTCATACACAGATACGCAGTATTTT	CASSERIAGGSYTDTQYF
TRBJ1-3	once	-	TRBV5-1	TGCGCCAGCAGCCTCACCTCTGGGGGCGGGAGCTCTGGAAACACCATATATTTT	CASSLTSGGGSSGNTIYF
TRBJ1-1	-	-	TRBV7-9	TGTGCCAGCAGCGGCACAGGGCGCAACACTGAAGCTTTCTTT	CASSGTGRNTEAFF